The entry that follows covers one TCR beta chain sequence. This entry belongs to a study of CD8+ T cells in alopecia areata. This CDR3 region has 14 residues. Trimming stripped 5 bases from V and 3 bases from J, with 13 bases between. Germline-derived CDR1 and CDR2 are SEHNR and FQNEAQ (reference sequence). Treatment specified: oral pan-JAK inhibitor, 5-10 mg twice daily. RNA was isolated and reverse transcribed to cDNA, the sequencing template. Profiled with immunoSEQ multiplex PCR; TCRdb holds only in-frame clones, not every one. Among some 200,000 clones listed, around 43% were seen once. The V gene is TRBV7-9, the J gene TRBJ1-2, with D tentatively TRBD1 (5 bases). The clonotype was recovered from a human donor with alopecia areata. The sequencing used CD4+ T cells sorted from blood, collected at roughly week 36, from a patient treated with tofacitinib. The CDR3 nucleotides are TGTGCCAGCAGCAGAGGGGCACGCGACTATGGCTACACCTTC. Protein product: CASSRGARDYGYTF.